This T cell receptor (beta chain) was identified during a study of cytomegalovirus exposure and HLA in healthy donors (dated 2017 in TCRdb). Study-level background: In an earlier analysis of 587 of the donors, under 300 Gb of sequence data and some 120 million unique TCR beta sequences from 180 million or so T cells were reported. An early release covering 550 to 700 HLA-typed donors comprised approximately 290 gigabases of sequencing data and around 80 million unique TCR sequences. Of the approximately 400 genotyped donors, 65% to 90% were placed in the genetic ancestry cluster associated with self-reported Caucasian donors. The study aimed to test whether cataloging public T cell receptors could reveal signatures of past pathogen exposure. The study used immunosequencing to profile the T cell repertoires of about 670 subjects and linked those repertoires to cytomegalovirus serostatus. Along with the approximately 700-subject first cohort, a separate validation cohort of over a hundred different subjects was used. The study combined high-throughput TCR immunosequencing, statistical association of individual TCRs with disease status, and machine learning to predict cytomegalovirus infection status. In a later analysis, previously published TCR beta repertoires from about 640 donors were re-analyzed and high-resolution HLA genotyping was added so that TCR occurrence patterns could be studied. Rather than using new phenotypic data, the later analysis identified candidate immune exposures from TCR beta sequences and from how often those sequences occurred across donors. To decide whether each TCR beta V gene segment behaved as functional or pseudogenic, an earlier analysis of some 600 of the donors relied on high-throughput TCR beta sequencing. Donor age, sex, ethnicity and CMV serostatus were compiled alongside the repertoire data. A later genetic analysis used genome-wide SNP genotypes for about 60% of the roughly 670 donors, treating that subset as a discovery cohort. Every discovery cohort repertoire had been produced on one sequencing platform. HLA typing included class I and class II loci at four-digit resolution. The number of donors typed differed by locus, with roughly 620-640 for A, B, C, DRB1 and DQB1, around 560 for DQA1, approximately 580 for DPA1, and under 490 for DPB1. Because of strong linkage in the cohort, roughly five DR-DQ haplotypes were treated as single units for association and clustering. Across approximately 400 genotyped donors of the cohort, an average of approximately 240,000 unique TCR beta nucleotide sequences per donor were sequenced, and roughly 17% of those sequences were non-productive.

Worth noting for this clone: The antigen it binds to is not known. Nothing much larger sits one base from this clone, and base qualities are not available.

Cut back by 4 bases and 2 bases, the V and J ends lie 12 bases apart. CDR1 and CDR2 are drawn from the germline V gene: LGHNA, YNFKEQ. The CDR3 runs 14 residues from the cysteine to the phenylalanine. CDR3 DNA only is kept here, 42 bases in frame from base 1. Receptor amplification or capture employed the immunoSEQ multiplex PCR assay. The multiplex PCR relied on a mix of 60 forward primers for TCR Vbeta segments and 13 reverse primers for TCR Jbeta segments. A multiplex PCR assay on genomic DNA amplified the CDR3 region of rearranged TCR beta genes. Amplified TCR beta libraries were sequenced as 87-base-pair reads on the Illumina HiSeq System. On the study's bioinformatics: A later analysis counted tens of millions of unique TCR beta chains across the 666 repertoires, and about 10 million of these chains were shared by at least two donors. To remove PCR and sequencing errors, raw reads were error-corrected and collapsed into unique sequences using a nearest-neighbor algorithm that merged closely related sequences. To assign V, D and J gene segments, CDR3 sequences were aligned to IMGT reference sequences. Each retained sequence needed at least a six-nucleotide match to both a V gene segment and a J gene segment. Rearrangements were classified as productive when the CDR3 lacked stop codons and remained in frame with V and J, and all other rearrangements were classified as non-productive. Following IMGT convention, CDR3 was defined as the stretch from the second conserved V-encoded cysteine up to the conserved J-encoded phenylalanine. The earlier analysis of about 560 of the donors excluded any sequence lacking an unambiguous match to a single V gene segment. An earlier analysis of roughly 590 of the donors called V segments functional above 56.7% productive rearrangements and segregating when the between-donor standard deviation exceeded 5%. A statistical classification framework was developed to diagnose cytomegalovirus status using the catalog of TCR beta chain sequences. In a later analysis, V and J genes were assigned by comparing TCR nucleotide sequences against IMGT/GENE-DB human TR gene sequences. In a later analysis, CDR3 sequences and most-parsimonious VDJ recombination scenarios were assigned using the TCRdist pipeline. In a later analysis, each TCR beta chain was defined by its CDR3 amino acid sequence together with its V-gene family, and reads lacking a unique V-gene family were excluded. As a way to deal with suspected cross-contamination and a sequencing artifact, a later analysis dropped roughly 600 nucleotide sequences that were highly shared and had low generation probability. In a later analysis, a clonal expansion index for each public chain was calculated from normalized within-repertoire ranks of inferred template counts. A later analysis computed generation probabilities with a VDJ recombination model fitted to out-of-frame rearrangements, and checked the results against IGoR. In a later analysis, hypergeometric tests were used to score TCR-TCR, TCR-HLA and TCR-CMV co-occurrence, with a repertoire-size bias correction applied to TCR pairs. To estimate false discovery rates, a later analysis permuted the HLA or CMV assignments 20 times. In a later analysis, co-occurring TCRs were grouped using DBSCAN, with TCRdist sequence similarity added in when clustering inside HLA-allele-positive subsets. Repertoires with fewer than 30,000 or more than 120,000 public chains, plus five repertoires with anomalous nucleotide sharing, were excluded from co-occurrence clustering. TCRdb mirrors the immuneACCESS table, restricted to in-frame sequences. Some clones are absent from its copies; in checked studies, under half trace to an unresolved V gene, and the reason for the others is unknown. V and J calls and clone size are copied from that table; D and trimming were computed from the DNA. This sample is represented by tens of thousands of clones; around 80% of them were singletons. Jointly, the top ten make up around 2.6% of the sample.

Beyond this particular receptor, the publication reports: The earlier analysis of approximately 540 of the donors excluded 15 to 20 rarely observed V segments, including chromosome 9 orphons, because counts were too low. According to a later analysis, most CMV-associated TCR beta chains appeared to be HLA-restricted, and the HLA associations seemed to be driven largely by CMV exposure. Sequencing depth was assumed to be roughly uniform across donors in the presence/absence analyses, though that assumption may not hold. Across donors, most TCR sequences were observed very rarely, whereas some public TCRs were present in many individuals. A further reported finding was that TCR beta sequences accurately predicted the HLA-A and HLA-B alleles for most subjects in the first cohort. A later analysis reported that several top co-occurrence clusters appeared linked to parvovirus B19, influenza, CMV and Epstein-Barr virus. Only TCR beta chains were sequenced in this cohort, and the absence of alpha or paired-chain data limited detectable features. Immune exposure information for the cohort was limited to CMV serostatus. Some IMGT-functional V segments, including TRBV6-2 and TRBV6-3, could not be distinguished by the 87-base-pair reads and were therefore excluded. In a later genetic analysis, fewer N-insertions in productive TCRs were reported among donors in an Asian-associated ancestry cluster than the approximately 630-donor mean. In both the original and validation cohorts, the classifier was reported to diagnose cytomegalovirus status with high specificity and sensitivity. A cluster of highly shared sequence variants was judged likely to represent a technical artifact of the sequencing pipeline. The authors suggested that the approach could potentially be extended to other disease states and immunological phenotypes. Strong co-occurrence of HLA alleles, especially DR and DQ, made assigning TCR associations to individual alleles difficult. An earlier analysis of 587 of the donors showed that most TCR beta V segments appeared in productive rearrangements either about 90% or about 30% of the time, which broadly matched IMGT annotations. In a later analysis, TCR association rates were found to vary across HLA loci, with the most associated TCRs seen for DRB1 alleles and the fewest for HLA-C alleles. HLA typing was unavailable for some donors at each locus, so association tests used only the typed subset. A later analysis found that HLA-associated TCR beta chains were more clonally expanded and had lower generation probabilities than equally common non-associated chains. At a false discovery rate of 0.05, a later analysis linked around 17,000 TCR beta sequences to specific HLA alleles. Correlated functional status among segregating V segments might be attributable to linkage disequilibrium, but an unknown experimental factor could not be ruled out. In vitro tests confirmed that a few of the cytomegalovirus-associated TCR beta chains recognize cytomegalovirus antigens. In a later genetic analysis, a missense DCLRE1C variant was associated with V-gene and J-gene trimming of TCR beta chains, and the association was replicated in an independent cohort. The study listed approximately 150 TCR beta chains as associated with cytomegalovirus.

The cohort comprised some 730 healthy bone marrow donors. Cohort members were all nominally healthy when sampled, although unrecorded immune exposures were likely present. The donor tested CMV seropositive and was one of the 289 seropositive cohort members. A peripheral blood sample was provided by each donor, and peripheral blood mononuclear cells were used for TCR beta sequencing. The Qiagen DNeasy Blood Extraction Kit was used to extract genomic DNA from the blood cell samples. The specimen sequenced was PBMCs. The chain was built from TRBV4-2 and TRBJ2-7; no confident D gene assignment can be made. The receptor was derived from a male donor in good health and CMV-seropositive. The CDR3 reads as follows: CASSPLGTTYEQYF. The sequenced DNA: TGTGCCAGCAGCCCACTCGGAACTACCTACGAGCAGTACTTC.